The sequence of this T cell receptor beta chain was determined in a study of vaccination effects on CD4 cells after COVID-19. CDR1 and CDR2 from the germline V gene are SNHLY and FYNNEI. CDR3 size: 13 residues. Trimming pared 1 base from V and 6 bases from J, leaving 9 bases between. Produced via immunoSEQ multiplex PCR; TCRdb's table is partial and in-frame only. The table records approximately 74,000 clones, more than 60% of them present only once. ViraFEST expansion of antigen-specific CD4+ T cells with viral peptide pools preceded sequencing. CD4+ T cell isolation took place after approximately ten days of culture. Of the BNT162b2 and mRNA-1273 vaccines, participants received two doses of one or the other. Having tested negative for nucleocapsid antibodies, the vaccine recipients showed no prior SARS-CoV-2 infection. With roughly 10 ug/ml peptides and roughly 9.4 IU/ml IL-2, a few million PBMC per well were cultured. Half-medium exchanges with IL-2 medium took place on days 3 and 7.

Details on this clone: No antigen is known for it.

The receptor was isolated from a human donor who received a COVID-19 vaccine. The genes are TRBV2 and TRBJ2-5, with D perhaps given as TRBD1 or TRBD2 (5 bases each). The source material was CD4+ T cells from PBMCs cultured with HCoV-OC43 spike peptides, sampled after COVID-19 vaccination. Regarding subset: HCoV-OC43 spike overlapping peptide pool stimulation. Here the CDR3 reads CASSEGGFQTQYF. The CDR3 DNA is TGTGCCAGCAGTGAAGGGGGGTTTCAGACCCAGTACTTC. The variable domain in full, with the rest retrieved from reference TRBV2 and TRBJ2-5, is EPEVTQTPSHQVTQMGQEVILRCVPISNHLYFYWYRQILGQKVEFLVSFYNNEISEKSEIFDDQFSVERPDGSNFTLKIRSTKLEDSAMYFCASSEGGFQTQYFGPGTRLLVL.